The 25 T cell receptor beta chains below all came from one sample that was sequenced in a study of neurological immune-mediated disorders. TCRdb re-derived calls from the 5' RACE reads in MiXCR, one entry per CDR3 protein. The sample shows approximately 28,000 distinct CDR3 sequences, more than 10% of them seen only once. Time point given: technical triplicate 2. Sequenced: CD4+ T cells from blood. The receptors shown here come from a female donor with HTLV-1-associated myelopathy (HAM/TSP).

This clonotype was picked up many times. The chain is built from TRBV5-5 and TRBJ2-1, with 8 bases lining up with TRBD1. This CDR3 is built from 13 residues. V shed 0 bases and J 8 bases; nucleotides not matched to a gene: 1. Germline lookup yields CDR1 SGHKS and CDR2 YYEKEE (reference sequence). This CDR3 reads CASSLDRGYEQFF. Written as DNA, the CDR3 is TGTGCCAGCAGCTTGGACAGGGGGTATGAGCAGTTCTTC.

This clonotype was recorded many times. This rearrangement joins TRBV6-6 to TRBJ2-1, with D possibly called TRBD1 or TRBD2 (5 bases each). The V and J ends lost 4 bases and 0 bases respectively, with 13 bases between them. The CDR3 spans 16 residues. Germline V gene sequence: CDR1 MNHNY, CDR2 SVGAGI (reference sequence). In DNA, the CDR3 is TGTGCCAGCAGTTCCGATCGGGGCAACTCCTACAATGAGCAGTTCTTC. Translating it yields CASSSDRGNSYNEQFF.

The sample holds one count of this clonotype. The CDR3 here is CASSLDSAGGYGYTF. The CDR3 DNA reads as TGCGCCAGCAGCTTGGATTCGGCAGGGGGGTACGGCTACACCTTC. The chain uses TRBV5-1 and TRBJ1-2; 7 bases are shared with TRBD1. Germline lookup yields CDR1 SGHRS and CDR2 YFSETQ. J gave up 8 bases and V 0 bases, and 10 bases lay outside the gene matches. The CDR3 sequence is 15 residues long.

This clonotype was picked up many times. This sequence joins TRBV20-1 and TRBJ2-7; 7 nucleotides align to TRBD1. After removal of 3 bases from V and 5 bases from J, the junction contained 7 bases not matched to a gene. This CDR3 region has 13 residues. CDR1 and CDR2 (germline): DFQATT, SNEGSKA (reference sequence). The CDR3 loop is CSASDRVLHEQYF. DNA for the CDR3: TGCAGTGCTAGTGACAGGGTACTCCACGAGCAGTACTTC.

This clonotype has at least ten counts. The chain recombines TRBV28 with TRBJ1-5; D call uncertain. CDR3 length: 13 amino acids. With 5 bases removed from V and 7 bases from J, the gap between germline ends came to 12 bases. CDR1 and CDR2 from the germline V gene are MDHEN and SYDVKM. In DNA form, the CDR3 reads TGTGCCAGCAGTATGCCTACTGGGCAGCCCCAGCATTTT. Residues: CASSMPTGQPQHF. Based on the CDR3 plus reference TRBV28 and TRBJ1-5, the full variable domain is DVKVTQSSRYLVKRTGEKVFLECVQDMDHENMFWYRQDPGLGLRLIYFSYDVKMKEKGDIPEGYSVSREKKERFSLILESASTNQTSMYLCASSMPTGQPQHFGDGTRLSIL.

This clonotype was seen only a few times. V and J are TRBV30 and TRBJ2-7; unclear D gene. The CDR3 has 11 amino acids. Germline CDR1 GTSNPN, CDR2 SVGIG (reference sequence). The V and J ends lost 0 bases and 2 bases respectively, with 2 bases between them. DNA of the CDR3: TGTGCCTGGAGTGTAGCCTACGAGCAGTACTTC. It is translated as CAWSVAYEQYF.

This clonotype was found many times. J is TRBJ2-3 and V is TRBV29-1; the D gene could be TRBD1 or TRBD2 (6 bases each). This CDR3 spans 12 amino acids. Germline CDR1 is SQVTM and CDR2 is ANQGSEA. V lost 8 bases and J lost 7, with 16 bases in between. The CDR3 protein is CSHSEGGNTQYF. The CDR3 coding sequence is TGCAGCCACTCAGAGGGGGGCAATACGCAGTATTTT.

The rearrangement joins TRBV5-1 to TRBJ2-3, with D tentatively TRBD2 (5 bases). V gave up 5 bases and J gave up 3 bases, with 16 bases separating them. Germline CDR1 reads SGHRS; CDR2 reads YFSETQ. The CDR3 length is 15 residues. The CDR3 region has the DNA TGCGCCAGCAGTCTAGAGGGATGGAGAACAGATACGCAGTATTTT. Its translation: CASSLEGWRTDTQYF.

In its sample, this clonotype was seen many times. The chain employs TRBV20-1 and TRBJ2-7, with 7 bases lining up with TRBD1. Looked up from germline, CDR1 is DFQATT and CDR2 is SNEGSKA (reference sequence). The CDR3 consists of 13 residues. Trimming removed 6 bases from V and 7 bases from J; junction bases left unmatched: 12. CDR3 in amino acids: CSATGQESREQYF. CDR3 nucleotide sequence: TGCAGTGCCACAGGACAGGAGTCTCGAGAGCAGTACTTC.

This clonotype was recorded at least ten times. This sequence joins TRBV5-1 and TRBJ2-3, with D perhaps TRBD2 (6 bases). Trimming took 8 bases from V and 0 from J, leaving 16 bases between them. In germline, CDR1 is SGHRS, CDR2 YFSETQ. The CDR3 is made up of 15 amino acids. The CDR3 sequence: CASDRGLASTDTQYF. The CDR3 nucleotides are TGCGCCAGTGATCGGGGACTCGCTAGCACAGATACGCAGTATTTT.

This clonotype was picked up many times. The chain links TRBV28 to TRBJ1-5, with TRBD1 matching 7 bases. V was pared by 7 bases and J by 1 base, with 10 bases of the junction left unmatched. Germline CDR1 reads MDHEN; CDR2 reads SYDVKM. The CDR3 covers 16 residues. The CDR3 sequence is CASTKHAGQSNQPQHF. The CDR3 nucleotides read TGTGCCAGCACCAAACACGCGGGACAGAGCAATCAGCCCCAGCATTTT.

This clonotype was picked up many times. The CDR3 loop is CASSFSTSADTQYF. CDR3 DNA: TGTGCCAGCAGTTTCTCCACCTCCGCAGATACGCAGTATTTT. This chain joins TRBV27 and TRBJ2-3, with unresolved D. The CDR3 runs 14 residues. Trimming cost V 3 bases and J 4 bases, with 11 bases left between them. In germline, CDR1 is MNHEY, CDR2 SMNVEV (reference sequence).

At least ten counts were recorded for this clonotype. J is TRBJ2-3 and V is TRBV9, with 9 bases fitting TRBD2. Germline CDR1 reads SGDLS; CDR2 reads YYNGEE. V lost 0 bases, J lost 0 bases, and 2 bases stayed unmatched. The CDR3 runs 16 residues. The CDR3 DNA is TGTGCCAGCAGCGTAGAACTAGCGGGTAGCACAGATACGCAGTATTTT. Translation gives CASSVELAGSTDTQYF. The full variable domain, with the rest looked up from reference TRBV9 and TRBJ2-3, is DSGVTQTPKHLITATGQRVTLRCSPRSGDLSVYWYQQSLDQGLQFLIQYYNGEERAKGNILERFSAQQFPDLHSELNLSSLELGDSALYFCASSVELAGSTDTQYFGPGTRLTVL.

This clonotype was observed at least ten times. The chain carries TRBV7-8 and TRBJ2-2; D is perhaps TRBD1 (5 bases). The CDR3 has 15 residues. From germline, CDR1 is SGHVS and CDR2 FQNEAQ. The ends were cut back, 4 bases at V and 0 bases at J, with 9 bases in the middle. CDR3 coding DNA: TGTGCCAGCAGCTCCGACAGACCGAACACCGGGGAGCTGTTTTTT. Residues: CASSSDRPNTGELFF. The full variable domain, with the rest looked up from reference TRBV7-8 and TRBJ2-2, is GAGVSQSPRYKVAKRGQDVALRCDPISGHVSLFWYQQALGQGPEFLTYFQNEAQLDKSGLPSDRFFAERPEGSVSTLKIQRTQQEDSAVYLCASSSDRPNTGELFFGEGSRLTVL.

This clonotype was detected ten times or more. J is TRBJ2-3 and V is TRBV28; D is perhaps TRBD2 (6 bases). The germline V gene has CDR1 MDHEN and CDR2 SYDVKM. V lost 2 bases, J lost 0 bases, and 12 bases lay in between. This CDR3 is 16 amino acids long. The CDR3 reads CASSLTWGVSTDTQYF. CDR3 coding DNA: TGTGCCAGCAGTTTAACGTGGGGGGTTAGCACAGATACGCAGTATTTT.

The chain has TRBV18 and TRBJ1-2, with 9 bases fitting TRBD1. The CDR3 is 17 residues long. From germline, CDR1 is KGHSH and CDR2 LQKENI. V trimming: 3 bases; J trimming: 5 bases; junction bases outside the gene matches: 13. This chain's CDR3 is CASSPGQGQALLYGYTF. For the CDR3, the DNA is TGTGCCAGCTCACCGGGACAGGGCCAGGCGCTATTATATGGCTACACCTTC.

This clonotype was observed at least ten times. The chain employs TRBV6-5 and TRBJ1-4, with 7 bases that match TRBD1. With 5 bases clipped from V and 4 bases from J, the junction kept 7 bases outside the gene matches. CDR3 length: 15 amino acids. Germline lookup yields CDR1 MNHEY and CDR2 SVGAGI. CDR3 sequence reads: CASSTGWDSNEKLFF. The CDR3 DNA reads TGTGCCAGCAGTACAGGCTGGGACAGTAATGAAAAACTGTTTTTT.

The sample holds many counts of this clonotype. This chain links TRBV5-5 with TRBJ2-7, with a tentative D call TRBD2 (5 bases). Between the trimmed V and J ends, which lost 0 bases and 2 bases, there was a span of 9 bases. This CDR3 region has 14 residues. Germline loops: CDR1 SGHKS, CDR2 YYEKEE (reference sequence). Written as DNA, the CDR3 is TGTGCCAGCAGCTTGGGGGGAGTCGCCTACGAGCAGTACTTC. It translates to CASSLGGVAYEQYF.

Many counts were recorded for this clonotype. The chain has TRBV20-1 and TRBJ1-2; tentative D call: TRBD1 (5 bases). V lost 1 base to trimming and J lost 3 bases, with 18 bases between them. Germline V CDR1 and CDR2: DFQATT, SNEGSKA (reference sequence). The CDR3 length is 16 residues. CDR3 loop: CSARGGEQGDDYGYTF. In nucleotides, the CDR3 is TGCAGTGCTAGAGGTGGAGAGCAGGGAGATGACTATGGCTACACCTTC.

This clonotype was found many times. The chain carries TRBV5-1 and TRBJ2-3; D might be TRBD1 (6 bases). The CDR3 is 14 amino acids. In germline, CDR1 is SGHRS, CDR2 YFSETQ. Trimming pared 0 bases from V and 3 bases from J, leaving 8 bases between. Written as DNA, the CDR3 is TGCGCCAGCAGCTTGGCGAGGGGGACAGATACGCAGTATTTT. It translates to CASSLARGTDTQYF.

This clonotype was counted at least ten times. This rearrangement joins TRBV10-3 to TRBJ1-2, with 7 bases lining up with TRBD1. The germline gives CDR1 ENHRY, CDR2 SYGVKD. The CDR3 has 13 residues. The ends lost 7 bases at V and 6 bases at J; junction bases unmatched: 8. CDR3 DNA sequence: TGTGCCATCAACCCCGGGACAGAGAATGGCTACACCTTC. Residues: CAINPGTENGYTF.

The table lists this clonotype with many counts. This chain uses TRBV29-1 with TRBJ2-5; the D gene is possibly TRBD1 (5 bases). The germline CDR1 and CDR2 sequences are SQVTM and ANQGSEA. The CDR3 extends over 12 amino acids. V shed 8 bases and J shed 7 bases, with 17 bases lying between them. The CDR3 DNA follows: TGCAGCCTGGACATTTCCGACGGGACCCAGTACTTC. Protein: CSLDISDGTQYF.

This clonotype has a count of ten or more. V and J are TRBV5-1 and TRBJ2-3; D might be TRBD1 or TRBD2, each matching 5 bases. The germline V gene has CDR1 SGHRS and CDR2 YFSETQ. The CDR3 runs 15 residues. The germline V and J ends were trimmed by 1 base and 2 bases, with 11 bases remaining between them. Written as DNA, the CDR3 is TGCGCCAGCAGCTTGATGAGGGGTCCCACAGATACGCAGTATTTT. Protein: CASSLMRGPTDTQYF.

In this sample, this clonotype turned up many times. The chain links TRBV24-1 to TRBJ2-3; 14 nucleotides agree with TRBD2. Germline V CDR1 and CDR2: KGHDR, SFDVKD. V lost 9 bases and J lost 4; bases outside the gene matches: 14. This CDR3 is built from 18 residues. The CDR3 bases are TGTGCCACCGGACCCTCTTCCGGGACTAGCGGGAGAGCAGATACGCAGTATTTT. Its protein is CATGPSSGTSGRADTQYF.

Many counts were recorded for this clonotype. This chain joins TRBV5-1 and TRBJ2-1, with a tentative D call TRBD1 (5 bases). The CDR3 extends over 13 amino acids. The ends were cut back, 0 bases at V and 6 bases at J, with 7 bases in the middle. CDR1 and CDR2 (germline): SGHRS, YFSETQ. The CDR3 loop is CASSLEGANEQFF. The CDR3 DNA follows: TGCGCCAGCAGCTTGGAAGGGGCCAATGAGCAGTTCTTC.